The 23 T cell receptor beta chains given below trace back to one sample, sequenced in a study of a mutant IDH1 vaccine in newly diagnosed glioma. Time point of the sample: week 35, safety follow-up. A single vaccine dose contained 300 ug of mutant IDH1 20-mer peptide, and topical imiquimod was used with it. No antigen has been identified for these receptors. Repertoires were generated with immunoSEQ multiplex PCR, while TCRdb's copy carries only in-frame clones and drops some. This repertoire shows about 68,000 clones, 84% found once; its top ten account for about 12%. This material consisted of PBMCs, taken from a glioma patient whose treatment included an IDH1 peptide vaccine. These receptors all stem from a man aged 18 to 30 with glioma.

The chain combines TRBV9 with TRBJ1-4, with 12 nucleotides matching TRBD1. Looked up from germline, CDR1 is SGDLS and CDR2 is YYNGEE. The trim removed 3 bases at V and 10 bases at J, leaving 7 bases unmatched. This CDR3 has 15 residues. CDR3 DNA sequence: TGTGCCAGCAGCGCCGCCGGGACAGGGGGCGGAAAACTGTTTTTT. Its translation is CASSAAGTGGGKLFF.

V is TRBV27 and J is TRBJ2-2; no definite D call. The CDR3 consists of 16 residues. Trimming shortened V by 2 bases and J by 7 bases, and 17 bases separated the two germline ends. Germline V gene data show CDR1 as MNHEY and CDR2 as SMNVEV (reference sequence). The CDR3 loop is CASSLTNPPQIGELFF. CDR3 DNA sequence: TGTGCCAGCAGTTTAACTAACCCGCCTCAAATCGGGGAGCTGTTTTTT.

In DNA, the CDR3 is TGCAGCGTTGAAGGTCCGGGGCAGCCCCAGCATTTT. This translates into CSVEGPGQPQHF. The V call is TRBV29-1, the J call TRBJ1-5; unclear D gene. Trimming left V 1 base short and J 7 bases short, with 8 bases between. There are 12 residues in the CDR3. Germline CDR1 reads SQVTM; CDR2 reads ANQGSEA. The whole variable domain, remainder taken from reference TRBV29-1 and TRBJ1-5, is SAVISQKPSRDICQRGTSLTIQCQVDSQVTMMFWYRQQPGQSLTLIATANQGSEATYESGFVIDKFPISRPNLTFSTLTVSNMSPEDSSIYLCSVEGPGQPQHFGDGTRLSIL.

The chain is built from TRBV27 and TRBJ2-7, with 7 bases fitting TRBD1. The CDR3 covers 17 residues. The V and J ends lost 2 bases and 2 bases, in that order; junction bases with no gene match: 12. Germline CDR1 is MNHEY and CDR2 is SMNVEV (reference sequence). CDR3 amino acids: CASSLRGRGLGAYEQYF. DNA of the CDR3: TGTGCCAGCAGTTTACGCGGTAGGGGGCTTGGGGCCTACGAGCAGTACTTC.

The rearrangement uses TRBV7-3 and TRBJ2-5; the match to TRBD2 covers 8 bases. The V gene end was trimmed by 6 bases and the J gene end by 1 base; junction bases not matched to a gene: 7. This CDR3 has 15 residues. Germline CDR1 and CDR2: SGHTA and FQGTGA. The CDR3 region has the DNA TGTGCCAGCAGTCGGGGCGGGGGGCTCCAAGAGACCCAGTACTTC. Translation: CASSRGGGLQETQYF.

The DNA for the CDR3 is TGTGCCAGCAGATACTCATCAGGAAGAGGCTACACCTTC. Its protein is CASRYSSGRGYTF. The V and J genes are TRBV7-2 and TRBJ1-2; D uncertain. CDR3 length: 13 amino acids. The germline gives CDR1 SGHTA, CDR2 FQGNSA. Deletions cut 6 bases from V and 8 bases from J, with 16 bases between.

The chain is built from TRBV4-2 and TRBJ2-1, with TRBD2 identical over 12 bases. The CDR3 spans 14 residues. CDR1 LGHNA and CDR2 YNFKEQ come from the germline V gene. Losses at the gene ends were 11 bases for V and 5 bases for J; bases not matched to a gene: 7. The CDR3 nucleotides read TGTGCCTCCTCATGGACTAGCGGGAACAATGAGCAGTTCTTC. Protein sequence: CASSWTSGNNEQFF.

The chain uses TRBV5-8 and TRBJ2-1; D uncertain. Per germline, CDR1 SGHTS and CDR2 YDEGEE. The CDR3 is made up of 16 amino acids. V was pared by 1 base and J by 4 bases, with 15 bases between. CDR3 nucleotide sequence: TGTGCCAGCAGCTTGTGGGTCGGCAATAAATACAATGAGCAGTTCTTC. Amino acids: CASSLWVGNKYNEQFF.

The chain is built from TRBV6-1 and TRBJ2-4; 7 positions agree with TRBD2. Germline assignment: CDR1 MNHNS and CDR2 SASEGT. V shed 2 bases and J 0 bases; nucleotides not matched to a gene: 10. This CDR3 contains 18 residues. CDR3 in DNA: TGTGCCAGCAGTGAAAATGATAGCGGGCCCCTAGCCAAAAACATTCAGTACTTC. Its protein product is CASSENDSGPLAKNIQYF.

The chain joins TRBV5-1 to TRBJ2-7, with D uncertain. CDR1 and CDR2 (germline): SGHRS, YFSETQ. There are 12 residues in the CDR3. The germline V and J ends were trimmed by 0 bases and 7 bases, with 8 bases remaining between them. The CDR3 DNA is TGCGCCAGCAGCTTGGATTGGAAAGAGCAGTACTTC. Translated: CASSLDWKEQYF.

The gene calls are TRBV5-5 and TRBJ2-2; D might be TRBD2 (5 bases). In germline, CDR1 is SGHKS, CDR2 YYEKEE (reference sequence). There are 14 residues in the CDR3. V shed 4 bases and J shed 4 bases, with 11 bases lying between them. CDR3 loop: CASSLRTGTGELFF. The CDR3 nucleotides are TGTGCCAGCAGCCTACGGACTGGCACCGGGGAGCTGTTTTTT.

The chain has TRBV6-5 and TRBJ1-1, with D perhaps matching TRBD1 (6 bases). CDR1 and CDR2 (germline): MNHEY, SVGAGI. V dropped 2 bases and J dropped 0 bases, with 10 bases sitting between them. The CDR3 contains 15 residues. CDR3 in amino acids: CASSYLAGVNTEAFF. In nucleotides, the CDR3 is TGTGCCAGCAGTTACCTAGCAGGGGTGAACACTGAAGCTTTCTTT.

V gene TRBV14 combines with J gene TRBJ1-3, with D possibly matching TRBD1 (6 bases). The CDR3 is made up of 15 amino acids. V was pared by 4 bases and J by 0 bases, with 10 bases between. CDR1 is SGHDN, CDR2 FVKESK, per germline. CDR3 nucleotide sequence: TGTGCCAGCAGCCGAGACAGGCGCTCTGGAAACACCATATATTTT. Amino acid sequence: CASSRDRRSGNTIYF.

The gene calls are TRBV7-2 and TRBJ1-1; D possibly corresponds to TRBD1 (6 bases). Trimming stripped 0 bases from V and 5 bases from J, with 13 bases between. Germline assignment: CDR1 SGHTA and CDR2 FQGNSA. This CDR3 has 15 amino acids. CDR3 protein: CASSLAQGLGTEAFF. Written as DNA, the CDR3 is TGTGCCAGCAGCTTAGCACAGGGCTTGGGGACTGAAGCTTTCTTT.

The chain is built from TRBV27 and TRBJ2-1; TRBD2 matches 8 bases. Germline CDR1 is MNHEY and CDR2 is SMNVEV (reference sequence). The CDR3 length is 13 residues. J lost 5 bases, V lost 7 bases, and 4 bases had no gene match. CDR3 DNA: TGTGCCAGCACCCGCGGGGGGAACAATGAGCAGTTCTTC. Translating gives CASTRGGNNEQFF.

This clone was seen a single time. The chain couples TRBV5-1 to TRBJ1-1; a weak D match, TRBD1 (5 bases). This CDR3 is built from 16 residues. Germline CDR1 reads SGHRS; CDR2 reads YFSETQ. The V end was cut by 2 bases, the J end by 1 base, with 15 bases between. The CDR3 protein is CASSLNAGTTNTEAFF. Here the CDR3 DNA reads TGCGCCAGCAGCTTAAACGCCGGGACCACGAACACTGAAGCTTTCTTT.

The chain recombines TRBV9 with TRBJ2-3, with a possible D match to TRBD1 (7 bases). CDR1 and CDR2 from the germline V gene are SGDLS and YYNGEE. V lost 4 bases and J 3 bases, leaving 18 bases between the germline ends. The CDR3 consists of 16 residues. This CDR3 reads CASSLGGHRGTDTQYF. DNA for the CDR3: TGTGCCAGCAGCCTAGGGGGGCACAGGGGTACAGATACGCAGTATTTT.

The chain is built from TRBV27 and TRBJ1-6, with D possibly TRBD1 on 5 matching bases. V lost 2 bases to trimming and J lost 10 bases, with 24 bases between them. CDR1 and CDR2 from the germline V gene are MNHEY and SMNVEV (reference sequence). CDR3 length equals 18 residues. In DNA form, the CDR3 reads TGTGCCAGCAGTTTAATATTCTTTAACAGGACGTCTAGGTCACCCCTCCACTTT. Encoded protein: CASSLIFFNRTSRSPLHF.

In its sample, this clone was seen a few times. The V and J genes are TRBV29-1 and TRBJ1-1; D may be TRBD1 (5 bases). The germline V gene encodes CDR1 SQVTM and CDR2 ANQGSEA. Trimming pared 5 bases from V and 4 bases from J, leaving 17 bases between. The CDR3 has 14 residues. The CDR3 nucleotides are TGCAGCGTTTCCGATCCCCGGGGCTTCACTGAAGCTTTCTTT. It codes for CSVSDPRGFTEAFF.

This clone was counted once. This chain uses TRBV27 with TRBJ2-7, with 8 bases matching TRBD1. Trimming at V came to 5 bases and at J to 0 bases, leaving 6 bases not matched to a gene. Per germline, CDR1 MNHEY and CDR2 SMNVEV (reference sequence). CDR3 length: 15 residues. The CDR3 here is CASSPRTGLSYEQYF. In nucleotides, the CDR3 is TGTGCCAGCAGTCCCCGGACAGGGCTCTCCTACGAGCAGTACTTC.

This sequence joins TRBV10-3 and TRBJ2-7; TRBD1 matches at 8 bases. Per germline, CDR1 ENHRY and CDR2 SYGVKD. With 6 bases clipped from V and 2 bases from J, the junction kept 6 bases outside the gene matches. The CDR3 is 14 residues long. CDR3 loop: CAISSEQGAYEQYF. The CDR3 DNA is TGTGCCATCAGCTCCGAACAGGGGGCCTACGAGCAGTACTTC.

The genes are TRBV14 and TRBJ2-7; a possible D gene is TRBD1 (6 bases). V was shortened by 1 base and J by 6 bases, with 13 bases between the two germline ends. Germline V gene sequence: CDR1 SGHDN, CDR2 FVKESK. The length of the CDR3 is 14 residues. DNA for the CDR3: TGTGCCAGCAGCCAAGGCCCCAGGGGTCTCGAGCAGTACTTC. This gives the protein CASSQGPRGLEQYF.

The DNA of the CDR3 is TGTGCCAGCTCCCTAAACTACGGACAGTCACAGGGAAACACCATATATTTT. Translation gives CASSLNYGQSQGNTIYF. The rearrangement links TRBV18 to TRBJ1-3; weak D call: TRBD1 (6 bases). This CDR3 region has 17 residues. From germline, CDR1 is KGHSH and CDR2 LQKENI. Trimming shortened V by 6 bases and J by 4 bases, and 22 bases separated the two germline ends.